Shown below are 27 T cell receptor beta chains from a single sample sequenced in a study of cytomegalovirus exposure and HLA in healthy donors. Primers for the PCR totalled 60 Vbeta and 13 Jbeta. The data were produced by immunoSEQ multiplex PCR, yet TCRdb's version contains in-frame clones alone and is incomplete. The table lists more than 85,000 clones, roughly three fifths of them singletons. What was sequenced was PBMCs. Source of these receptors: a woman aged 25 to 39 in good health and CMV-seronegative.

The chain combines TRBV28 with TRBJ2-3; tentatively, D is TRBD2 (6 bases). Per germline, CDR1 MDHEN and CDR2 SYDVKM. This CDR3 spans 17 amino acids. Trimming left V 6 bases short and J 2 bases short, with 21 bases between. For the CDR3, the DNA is TGTGCCAGCAGGCCCACGGGATCCGGGGGAATCACAGATACGCAGTATTTT. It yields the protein CASRPTGSGGITDTQYF.

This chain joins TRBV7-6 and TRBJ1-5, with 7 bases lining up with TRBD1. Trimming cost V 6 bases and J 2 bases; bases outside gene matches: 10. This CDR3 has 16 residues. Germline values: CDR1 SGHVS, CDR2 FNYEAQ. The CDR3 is CASSLQGRGGNQPQHF. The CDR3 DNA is TGTGCCAGCAGTTTACAGGGGAGGGGTGGCAATCAGCCCCAGCATTTT.

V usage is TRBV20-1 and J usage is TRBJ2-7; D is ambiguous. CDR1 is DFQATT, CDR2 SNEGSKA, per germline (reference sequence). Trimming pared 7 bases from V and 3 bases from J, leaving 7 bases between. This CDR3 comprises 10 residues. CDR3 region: CSVRSYEQYF. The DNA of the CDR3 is TGCAGTGTCCGGAGCTACGAGCAGTACTTC.

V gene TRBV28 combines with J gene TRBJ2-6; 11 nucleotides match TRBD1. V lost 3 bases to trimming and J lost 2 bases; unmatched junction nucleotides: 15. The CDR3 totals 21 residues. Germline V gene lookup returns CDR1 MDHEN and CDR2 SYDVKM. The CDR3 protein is CASSFSRRRTGGRPGANVLTF. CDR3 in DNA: TGTGCCAGCAGTTTTAGTCGTCGCCGGACAGGGGGCAGGCCTGGGGCCAACGTCCTGACTTTC.

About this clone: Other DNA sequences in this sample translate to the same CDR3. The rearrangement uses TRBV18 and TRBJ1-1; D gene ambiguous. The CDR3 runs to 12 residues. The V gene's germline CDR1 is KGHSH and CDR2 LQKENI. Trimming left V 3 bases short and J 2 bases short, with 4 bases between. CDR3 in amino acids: CASSPLNTEAFF. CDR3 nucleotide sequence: TGTGCCAGCTCACCTCTAAACACTGAAGCTTTCTTT.

The CDR3 DNA reads TGTGCCAGCAGCCCAAGGACTAGGTCCTACGAGCAGTACTTC. This encodes CASSPRTRSYEQYF. The genes are TRBV9 and TRBJ2-7, with 7 bases that match TRBD2. Unmatched junction bases numbered 5, after V lost 4 bases and J lost 1 base. Germline lookup yields CDR1 SGDLS and CDR2 YYNGEE. This CDR3 spans 14 amino acids.

The CDR3 protein is CASSQDRATGGAEGTGELFF. CDR3 nucleotide sequence: TGTGCCAGCAGCCAAGATAGGGCCACAGGGGGCGCTGAGGGCACCGGGGAGCTGTTTTTT. The rearrangement joins TRBV4-2 to TRBJ2-2; 9 nucleotides agree with TRBD1. This CDR3 has 20 residues. V was clipped by 0 bases and J by 4 bases; unmatched bases: 15. Germline CDR1 and CDR2: LGHNA and YNFKEQ.

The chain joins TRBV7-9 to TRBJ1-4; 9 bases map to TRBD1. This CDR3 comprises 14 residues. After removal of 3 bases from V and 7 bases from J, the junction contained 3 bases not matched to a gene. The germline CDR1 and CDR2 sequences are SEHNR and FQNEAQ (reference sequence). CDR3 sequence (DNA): TGTGCCAGCAGCTTTGGGACAGGGTTTGAAAAACTGTTTTTT. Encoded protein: CASSFGTGFEKLFF.

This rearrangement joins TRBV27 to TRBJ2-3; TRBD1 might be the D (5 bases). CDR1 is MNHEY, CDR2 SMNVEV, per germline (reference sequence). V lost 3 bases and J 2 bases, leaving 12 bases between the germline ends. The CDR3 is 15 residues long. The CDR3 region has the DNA TGTGCCAGCAGTTTGGACACGACGCACACAGATACGCAGTATTTT. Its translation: CASSLDTTHTDTQYF.

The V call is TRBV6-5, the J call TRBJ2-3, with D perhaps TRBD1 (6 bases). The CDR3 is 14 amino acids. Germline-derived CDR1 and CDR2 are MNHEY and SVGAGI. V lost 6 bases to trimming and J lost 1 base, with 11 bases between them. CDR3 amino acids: CASRRDKGTDTQYF. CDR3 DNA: TGTGCCAGCAGACGGGACAAGGGCACAGATACGCAGTATTTT.

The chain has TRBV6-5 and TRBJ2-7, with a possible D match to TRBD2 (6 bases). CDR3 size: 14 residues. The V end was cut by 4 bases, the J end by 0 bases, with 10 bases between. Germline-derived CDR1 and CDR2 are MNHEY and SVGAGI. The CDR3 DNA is TGTGCCAGCAGTTCTTACGGGGGCTCCTACGAGCAGTACTTC. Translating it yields CASSSYGGSYEQYF.

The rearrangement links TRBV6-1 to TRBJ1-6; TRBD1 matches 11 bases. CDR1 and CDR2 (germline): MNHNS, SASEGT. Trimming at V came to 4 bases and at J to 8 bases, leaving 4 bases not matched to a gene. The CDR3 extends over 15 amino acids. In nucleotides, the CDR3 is TGTGCCAGCAGTGTTGGACAGGGGGCAGATTCACCCCTCCACTTT. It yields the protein CASSVGQGADSPLHF.

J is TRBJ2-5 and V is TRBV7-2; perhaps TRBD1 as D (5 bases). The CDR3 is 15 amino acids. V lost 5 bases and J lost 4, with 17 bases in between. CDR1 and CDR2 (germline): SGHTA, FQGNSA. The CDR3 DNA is TGTGCCAGCAGCCCGTTGCTGTTGGGGCGAGAGACCCAGTACTTC. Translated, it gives CASSPLLLGRETQYF.

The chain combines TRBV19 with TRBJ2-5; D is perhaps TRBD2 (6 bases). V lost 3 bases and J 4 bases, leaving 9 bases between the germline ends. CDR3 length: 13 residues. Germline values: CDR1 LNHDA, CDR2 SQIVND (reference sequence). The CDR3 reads CASSMLGGETQYF. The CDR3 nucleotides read TGTGCCAGTAGTATGTTGGGAGGAGAGACCCAGTACTTC.

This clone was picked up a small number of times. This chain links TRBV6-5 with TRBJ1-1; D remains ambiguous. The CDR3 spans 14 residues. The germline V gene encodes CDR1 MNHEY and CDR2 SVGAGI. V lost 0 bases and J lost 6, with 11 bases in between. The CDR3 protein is CASSYSRGGSEAFF. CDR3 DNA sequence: TGTGCCAGCAGTTACTCCCGGGGTGGTTCTGAAGCTTTCTTT.

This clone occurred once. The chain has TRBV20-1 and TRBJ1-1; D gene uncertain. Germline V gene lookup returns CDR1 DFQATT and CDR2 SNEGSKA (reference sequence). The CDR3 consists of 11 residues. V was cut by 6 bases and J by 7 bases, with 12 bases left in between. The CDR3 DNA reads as TGCAGTGCCATTGGGCTAATTGAAGCTTTCTTT. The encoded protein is CSAIGLIEAFF.

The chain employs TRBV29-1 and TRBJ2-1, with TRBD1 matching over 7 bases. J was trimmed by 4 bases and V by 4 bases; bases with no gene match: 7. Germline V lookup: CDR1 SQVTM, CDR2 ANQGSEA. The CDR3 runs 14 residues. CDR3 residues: CSVVPGQTYNEQFF. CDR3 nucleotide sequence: TGCAGCGTTGTCCCGGGACAGACATACAATGAGCAGTTCTTC.

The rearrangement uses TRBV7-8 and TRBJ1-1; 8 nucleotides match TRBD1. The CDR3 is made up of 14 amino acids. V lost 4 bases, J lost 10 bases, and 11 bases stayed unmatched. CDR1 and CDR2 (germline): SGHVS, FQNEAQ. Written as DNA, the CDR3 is TGTGCCAGCAGCTCGCCCCCAGTTGGACAGGGAGCTTTCTTT. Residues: CASSSPPVGQGAFF.

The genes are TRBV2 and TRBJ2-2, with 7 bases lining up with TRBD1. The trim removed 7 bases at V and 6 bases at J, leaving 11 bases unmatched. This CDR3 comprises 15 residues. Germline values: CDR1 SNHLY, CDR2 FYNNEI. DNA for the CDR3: TGTGCCAGCAAATTAGAGGGGGCGCGAGCCGGGGAGCTGTTTTTT. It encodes CASKLEGARAGELFF.

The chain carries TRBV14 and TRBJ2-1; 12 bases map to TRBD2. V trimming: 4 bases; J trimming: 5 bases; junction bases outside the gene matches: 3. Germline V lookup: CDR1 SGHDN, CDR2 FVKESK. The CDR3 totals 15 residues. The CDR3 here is CASSPLAGGHNEQFF. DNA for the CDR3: TGTGCCAGCAGCCCACTAGCGGGGGGCCACAATGAGCAGTTCTTC. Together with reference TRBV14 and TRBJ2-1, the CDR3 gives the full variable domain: EAGVTQFPSHSVIEKGQTVTLRCDPISGHDNLYWYRRVMGKEIKFLLHFVKESKQDESGMPNNRFLAERTGGTYSTLKVQPAELEDSGVYFCASSPLAGGHNEQFFGPGTRLTVL.

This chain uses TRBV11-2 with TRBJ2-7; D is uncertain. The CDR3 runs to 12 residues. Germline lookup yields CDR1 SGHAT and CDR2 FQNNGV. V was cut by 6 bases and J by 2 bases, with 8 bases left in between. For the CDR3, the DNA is TGTGCCAGCAGAAACAGTCCCTACGAGCAGTACTTC. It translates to CASRNSPYEQYF.

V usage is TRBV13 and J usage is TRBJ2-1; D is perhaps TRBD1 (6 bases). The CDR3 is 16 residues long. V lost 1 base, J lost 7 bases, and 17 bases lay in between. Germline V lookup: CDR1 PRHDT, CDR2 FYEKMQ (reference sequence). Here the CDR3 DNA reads TGTGCCAGCAGCTTAGAAGGTGGGGGCCTGAGGAATGAGCAGTTCTTC. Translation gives CASSLEGGGLRNEQFF.

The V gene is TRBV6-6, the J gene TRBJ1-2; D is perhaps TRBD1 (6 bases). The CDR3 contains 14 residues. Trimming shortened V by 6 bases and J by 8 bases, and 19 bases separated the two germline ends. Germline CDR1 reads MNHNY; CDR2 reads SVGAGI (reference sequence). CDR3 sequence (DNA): TGTGCCAGCAGCCCGACAGGCTTAAGGGTCGGCTACACCTTC. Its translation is CASSPTGLRVGYTF.

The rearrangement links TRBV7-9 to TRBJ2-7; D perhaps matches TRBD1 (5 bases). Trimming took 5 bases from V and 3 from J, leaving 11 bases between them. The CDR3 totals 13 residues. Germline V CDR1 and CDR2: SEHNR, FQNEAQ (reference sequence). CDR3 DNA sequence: TGTGCCAGCAGCGATACTACAGGCTACGAGCAGTACTTC. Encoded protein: CASSDTTGYEQYF.

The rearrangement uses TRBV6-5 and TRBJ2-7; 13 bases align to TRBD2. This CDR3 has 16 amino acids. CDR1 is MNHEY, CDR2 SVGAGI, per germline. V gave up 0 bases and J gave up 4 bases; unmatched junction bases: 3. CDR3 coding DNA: TGTGCCAGCAGTTACTCCGGACTAGCGGGAGTTTACGAGCAGTACTTC. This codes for CASSYSGLAGVYEQYF.

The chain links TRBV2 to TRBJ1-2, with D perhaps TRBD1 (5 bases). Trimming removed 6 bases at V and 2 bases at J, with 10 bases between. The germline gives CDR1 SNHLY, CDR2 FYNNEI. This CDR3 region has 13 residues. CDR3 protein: CASRMGQNYGYTF. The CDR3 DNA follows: TGTGCCAGCAGGATGGGGCAAAACTATGGCTACACCTTC.

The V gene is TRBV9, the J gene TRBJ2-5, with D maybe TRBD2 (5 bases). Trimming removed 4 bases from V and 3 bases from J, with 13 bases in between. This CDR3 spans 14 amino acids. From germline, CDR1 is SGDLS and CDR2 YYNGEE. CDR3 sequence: CASSSMAGKETQYF. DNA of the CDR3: TGTGCCAGCAGCTCAATGGCGGGTAAAGAGACCCAGTACTTC.